The 28 T cell receptor beta chains below come from one sample, sequenced in a study of graft-versus-host responses after intestinal transplantation. Investigators treated the graft tissue so that it released intraepithelial and lamina propria lymphocytes. The protocol was immunoSEQ multiplex PCR, while the TCRdb copy is restricted to in-frame clones and leaves out a portion. Of over 9,500 clones listed, around 79% were seen once; the top ten hold 20%. Source: ileum tissue, taken around 450 days after intestinal transplantation. These receptors were collected from a human patient who received an intestinal transplant, so some T cells may come from the graft donor.

J is TRBJ2-3 and V is TRBV5-4; D not resolved. This CDR3 contains 13 residues. With 1 base removed from V and 0 bases from J, the gap between germline ends came to 3 bases. CDR1 and CDR2 from the germline V gene are SGHNT and YYREEE (reference sequence). CDR3 nucleotide sequence: TGTGCCAGCAGCTTGACCAGCACAGATACGCAGTATTTT. As protein: CASSLTSTDTQYF. The complete variable domain, with remaining parts taken from reference TRBV5-4 and TRBJ2-3, reads ETGVTQSPTHLIKTRGQQVTLRCSSQSGHNTVSWYQQALGQGPQFIFQYYREEENGRGNFPPRFSGLQFPNYSSELNVNALELDDSALYLCASSLTSTDTQYFGPGTRLTVL.

The rearrangement uses TRBV6-5 and TRBJ1-2; 8 bases agree with TRBD1. This CDR3 is 15 amino acids long. CDR1 MNHEY and CDR2 SVGAGI come from the germline V gene. V lost 5 bases, J lost 2 bases, and 7 bases stayed unmatched. The DNA of the CDR3 is TGTGCCAGCAGTCCGGGACAGGACGGAAACTATGGCTACACCTTC. As protein: CASSPGQDGNYGYTF.

This clone showed up just a few times. The rearrangement links TRBV6-5 to TRBJ2-1; D is uncertain. The length of the CDR3 is 14 residues. Trimming removed 6 bases from V and 0 bases from J, with 9 bases in between. CDR1 and CDR2 from the germline V gene are MNHEY and SVGAGI. The CDR3 reads CASRPGSSYNEQFF. The CDR3 coding sequence is TGTGCCAGCAGACCCGGAAGCTCCTACAATGAGCAGTTCTTC.

The chain employs TRBV7-3 and TRBJ2-3, with TRBD2 identical over 7 bases. The CDR3 runs 16 residues. Germline-derived CDR1 and CDR2 are SGHTA and FQGTGA. The junction had 17 bases not matched to a gene; V was cut back by 4 bases and J by 10 bases. This CDR3 reads CASSSILREEWNAQYF. The CDR3 DNA reads TGTGCCAGCAGCTCCATCCTTCGGGAGGAGTGGAATGCGCAGTATTTT.

The chain carries TRBV7-8 and TRBJ1-5; D ambiguous. V lost 1 base and J lost 4, with 11 bases in between. Germline-derived CDR1 and CDR2 are SGHVS and FQNEAQ. This CDR3 is 15 amino acids long. The CDR3 spells CASSLVVGWNQPQHF. For the CDR3, the DNA is TGTGCCAGCAGCTTAGTCGTAGGATGGAATCAGCCCCAGCATTTT.

This clone was seen a handful of times. CDR3 region: CASSHDAGKNYEQYF. CDR3 coding DNA: TGTGCCAGCAGCCATGATGCTGGCAAAAACTACGAGCAGTACTTC. The chain recombines TRBV9 with TRBJ2-7, with no clear D. V lost 4 bases to trimming and J lost 3 bases, with 17 bases between them. The CDR3 length is 15 residues. Germline-derived CDR1 and CDR2 are SGDLS and YYNGEE.

With respect to this clone: Other DNA sequences in this sample translate to the same CDR3. V and J are TRBV4-1 and TRBJ2-7; 8 bases align to TRBD2. The CDR3 length is 14 residues. J was trimmed by 9 bases and V by 1 base; bases with no gene match: 8. Germline loops: CDR1 MGHRA, CDR2 YSYEKL. The CDR3: CASSQVGRGDGQYF. The CDR3 DNA is TGCGCCAGCAGCCAAGTGGGGCGGGGGGACGGGCAGTACTTC.

This clone was counted a few times. This rearrangement joins TRBV13 to TRBJ2-3; the match to TRBD1 covers 12 bases. Germline V CDR1 and CDR2: PRHDT, FYEKMQ (reference sequence). The V gene end was trimmed by 5 bases and the J gene end by 4 bases; junction bases not matched to a gene: 10. The CDR3 runs 17 residues. CDR3 sequence: CASSPPEGTGGADTQYF. In DNA form, the CDR3 reads TGTGCCAGCAGCCCTCCCGAAGGGACAGGGGGCGCAGATACGCAGTATTTT.

This chain connects TRBV29-1 to TRBJ2-4, with D possibly being TRBD2 (5 bases). The CDR3 sequence is 14 residues long. V was clipped by 7 bases and J by 8 bases, with 21 bases between them. Germline values: CDR1 SQVTM, CDR2 ANQGSEA. CDR3 protein: CSALPEGLWDIQYF. DNA of the CDR3: TGCAGCGCCCTCCCCGAGGGTTTATGGGACATTCAGTACTTC.

The rearrangement links TRBV2 to TRBJ1-4; D perhaps matches TRBD1 (6 bases). V gave up 4 bases and J gave up 11 bases, with 20 bases separating them. This CDR3 has 15 residues. The germline V gene has CDR1 SNHLY and CDR2 FYNNEI. CDR3 nucleotide sequence: TGTGCCAGCAGTGCGAGACAGGTCTTAACGCTGAAACTGTTTTTT. Its protein is CASSARQVLTLKLFF.

The chain links TRBV21-1 to TRBJ2-7. TRBV21-1 is reported as a pseudogene. The CDR3 length is 16 residues. The CDR3 DNA reads as TGTGCCAGCAGATGCCGAGTGCTACACGTGTTAGGCGAGCAGTACTTC. Encoded protein: CASRCRVLHVLGEQYF.

The rearrangement links TRBV6-1 to TRBJ2-3, with D maybe TRBD2 (5 bases). Trimming removed 2 bases at V and 8 bases at J, with 23 bases between. CDR1 and CDR2 from the germline V gene are MNHNS and SASEGT. The CDR3 consists of 17 residues. As DNA, the CDR3 is TGTGCCAGCAGTGAAATTCGGGGTTGGTTGTATCGCGGTACGCAGTATTTT. This encodes CASSEIRGWLYRGTQYF.

Note on this clone: The same CDR3 is also encoded by other DNA sequences in this sample. This chain links TRBV7-6 with TRBJ1-3; maybe TRBD1 (5 bases). From germline, CDR1 is SGHVS and CDR2 FNYEAQ. Trimming took 4 bases from V and 4 from J, leaving 14 bases between them. The CDR3 is 15 residues long. The CDR3 bases are TGTGCCAGCAGCTCCACCCCGGGGACGGGAAACACCATATATTTT. Protein: CASSSTPGTGNTIYF.

The chain joins TRBV5-4 to TRBJ1-6, with 7 bases fitting TRBD1. In germline, CDR1 is SGHNT, CDR2 YYREEE (reference sequence). CDR3 length: 15 residues. J was trimmed by 10 bases and V by 4 bases; bases with no gene match: 11. This CDR3 reads CASSRGVDRRSPLHF. CDR3 in DNA: TGTGCCAGCAGCCGGGGGGTGGACAGGAGATCACCCCTCCACTTT.

The V call is TRBV7-9, the J call TRBJ1-1, with a possible D match to TRBD1 (5 bases). Trimming took off 1 base at V and 0 bases at J, with 6 bases between the two ends. This CDR3 is built from 14 residues. In germline, CDR1 is SEHNR, CDR2 FQNEAQ (reference sequence). The CDR3 sequence: CASSLGGLNTEAFF. The CDR3 region has the DNA TGTGCCAGCAGCTTAGGGGGACTGAACACTGAAGCTTTCTTT.

V and J are TRBV18 and TRBJ2-1, with TRBD2 matching 13 bases. The CDR3 sequence is 15 residues long. CDR1 and CDR2 (germline): KGHSH, LQKENI. After removal of 6 bases from V and 8 bases from J, the junction contained 7 bases not matched to a gene. The CDR3 DNA reads TGTGCCAGCTCCCCTGGACTAGCGGGGGCGCATGAGCAGTTCTTC. Its protein product is CASSPGLAGAHEQFF.

The rearrangement links TRBV10-1 to TRBJ1-1, with TRBD1 matching over 9 bases. CDR1 WNHNN and CDR2 SYGVQD come from the germline V gene (reference sequence). This CDR3 spans 14 amino acids. Unmatched junction bases numbered 12, after V lost 8 bases and J lost 8 bases. Written as DNA, the CDR3 is TGCGCCAGCTCCCCCACGGGACAGGGCTTCGAAGCTTTCTTT. This gives the protein CASSPTGQGFEAFF.

This rearrangement joins TRBV5-6 to TRBJ2-5; D is undetermined. CDR3 length: 13 residues. Germline lookup yields CDR1 SGHDT and CDR2 YYEEEE. V lost 2 bases to trimming and J lost 4 bases, with 9 bases between them. The CDR3 bases are TGTGCCAGCAGCTTCCTTGCCGCAGAGACCCAGTACTTC. Its protein is CASSFLAAETQYF. The variable domain in full, with the rest retrieved from reference TRBV5-6 and TRBJ2-5, is DAGVTQSPTHLIKTRGQQVTLRCSPKSGHDTVSWYQQALGQGPQFIFQYYEEEERQRGNFPDRFSGHQFPNYSSELNVNALLLGDSALYLCASSFLAAETQYFGPGTRLLVL.

The chain's CDR3 is CASSLDIAEQYF. CDR3 coding DNA: TGTGCCAGCAGCTTAGATATCGCCGAGCAGTACTTC. The V and J genes are TRBV11-3 and TRBJ2-7; no reliable D call. The CDR3 length is 12 residues. V was pared by 0 bases and J by 6 bases, with 6 bases between. CDR1 is SGHNT, CDR2 YENEEA, per germline.

The J gene is TRBJ2-3, the V gene TRBV14, with 7 nucleotides matching TRBD2. The CDR3 totals 13 residues. Germline V lookup: CDR1 SGHDN, CDR2 FVKESK. V trimming: 6 bases; J trimming: 7 bases; junction bases outside the gene matches: 7. The chain's CDR3 is CASRHGAGHTQYF. The DNA of the CDR3 is TGTGCCAGCAGACACGGAGCGGGGCATACGCAGTATTTT. The variable domain in full, with the rest retrieved from reference TRBV14 and TRBJ2-3, is EAGVTQFPSHSVIEKGQTVTLRCDPISGHDNLYWYRRVMGKEIKFLLHFVKESKQDESGMPNNRFLAERTGGTYSTLKVQPAELEDSGVYFCASRHGAGHTQYFGPGTRLTVL.

By frequency in the sample, this clone is large. The chain combines TRBV10-2 with TRBJ2-7; 12 bases are shared with TRBD2. Looked up from germline, CDR1 is WSHSY and CDR2 is SAAADI. V dropped 8 bases and J dropped 5; count of bases not matched to a gene: 7. The CDR3 has 14 residues. CDR3 sequence reads: CASLAGGPSDEQYF. DNA for the CDR3: TGCGCCAGCCTAGCGGGGGGGCCCAGCGACGAGCAGTACTTC.

The rearrangement joins TRBV7-9 to TRBJ2-2; 8 nucleotides align to TRBD2. Trimming at V came to 5 bases and at J to 9 bases, leaving 11 bases not matched to a gene. The CDR3 sequence is 15 residues long. CDR1 SEHNR and CDR2 FQNEAQ come from the germline V gene (reference sequence). CDR3 in amino acids: CASSAGLEIFRELFF. The CDR3 DNA follows: TGTGCCAGCAGCGCGGGACTAGAAATCTTCCGGGAGCTGTTTTTT.

V usage is TRBV11-2 and J usage is TRBJ2-2; unclear D gene. The CDR3 is 12 amino acids. From germline, CDR1 is SGHAT and CDR2 FQNNGV. Between the trimmed V and J ends, which lost 5 bases and 5 bases, there was a span of 6 bases. CDR3 sequence reads: CASSRPTGELFF. CDR3 nucleotide sequence: TGTGCCAGCAGCCGACCAACCGGGGAGCTGTTTTTT.

The chain is built from TRBV29-1 and TRBJ2-1; the D is unclear. This CDR3 spans 14 amino acids. V was trimmed by 0 bases and J by 6 bases, leaving 12 bases between them. CDR1 is SQVTM, CDR2 ANQGSEA, per germline. CDR3 amino acids: CSVEDARQLNEQFF. CDR3 nucleotide sequence: TGCAGCGTTGAAGACGCACGTCAGCTCAATGAGCAGTTCTTC.

This chain links TRBV4-1 with TRBJ2-7, with a possible D match to TRBD1 (5 bases). Trimming took off 2 bases at V and 2 bases at J, with 13 bases between the two ends. Looked up from germline, CDR1 is MGHRA and CDR2 is YSYEKL. CDR3 length: 15 residues. CDR3 amino acids: CASSQTQGLTYEQYF. In DNA form, the CDR3 reads TGCGCCAGCAGCCAAACGCAGGGTCTAACCTACGAGCAGTACTTC.

In this sample, this clone turned up a few times. V gene TRBV6-5 combines with J gene TRBJ1-2, with D perhaps TRBD1 (6 bases). V was cut by 1 base and J by 6 bases, with 12 bases left in between. The CDR3 extends over 14 amino acids. Germline V gene lookup returns CDR1 MNHEY and CDR2 SVGAGI. Here the CDR3 reads CASSYWGTSDGYTF. CDR3 nucleotide sequence: TGTGCCAGCAGTTACTGGGGGACATCGGATGGCTACACCTTC.

This clone turned up a few times. The chain is built from TRBV6-1 and TRBJ2-5; 11 nucleotides match TRBD2. V lost 2 bases to trimming and J lost 2 bases; unmatched junction nucleotides: 7. The CDR3 consists of 17 residues. Germline values: CDR1 MNHNS, CDR2 SASEGT. CDR3 protein: CASSELAGGIGQETQYF. The CDR3 DNA reads as TGTGCCAGCAGTGAATTAGCGGGGGGGATAGGGCAAGAGACCCAGTACTTC.

The chain employs TRBV9 and TRBJ2-5; TRBD2 agrees at 8 bases. This CDR3 spans 16 amino acids. J gave up 3 bases and V 4 bases, and 11 bases lay outside the gene matches. Looked up from germline, CDR1 is SGDLS and CDR2 is YYNGEE. The CDR3 spells CASSPLAAAGEETQYF. The CDR3 DNA reads as TGTGCCAGCAGCCCGCTTGCCGCAGCGGGGGAAGAGACCCAGTACTTC.